This T cell receptor beta chain came from a study of blood T cell repertoires in COVID-19. The assay was immunoSEQ multiplex PCR, and TCRdb's table has in-frame clones only and misses some. The table lists around 170,000 clones, around 85% of them singletons. Germline V gene lookup returns CDR1 PRHDT and CDR2 FYEKMQ (reference sequence). This CDR3 is 16 amino acids long. V lost 5 bases and J lost 0, with 14 bases in between. This chain links TRBV13 with TRBJ2-1; no clear D. The sequenced material came from peripheral blood. This sequence originates from a man between 45 and 60 years old with active or convalescent COVID-19. The CDR3 nucleotides are TGTGCCAGCAGCGGAAGACTGGCCAGCTCCTACAATGAGCAGTTCTTC. Translation: CASSGRLASSYNEQFF. Full variable domain (rest looked up from reference TRBV13 and TRBJ2-1): AAGVIQSPRHLIKEKRETATLKCYPIPRHDTVYWYQQGPGQDPQFLISFYEKMQSDKGSIPDRFSAQQFSDYHSELNMSSLELGDSALYFCASSGRLASSYNEQFFGPGTRLTVL.